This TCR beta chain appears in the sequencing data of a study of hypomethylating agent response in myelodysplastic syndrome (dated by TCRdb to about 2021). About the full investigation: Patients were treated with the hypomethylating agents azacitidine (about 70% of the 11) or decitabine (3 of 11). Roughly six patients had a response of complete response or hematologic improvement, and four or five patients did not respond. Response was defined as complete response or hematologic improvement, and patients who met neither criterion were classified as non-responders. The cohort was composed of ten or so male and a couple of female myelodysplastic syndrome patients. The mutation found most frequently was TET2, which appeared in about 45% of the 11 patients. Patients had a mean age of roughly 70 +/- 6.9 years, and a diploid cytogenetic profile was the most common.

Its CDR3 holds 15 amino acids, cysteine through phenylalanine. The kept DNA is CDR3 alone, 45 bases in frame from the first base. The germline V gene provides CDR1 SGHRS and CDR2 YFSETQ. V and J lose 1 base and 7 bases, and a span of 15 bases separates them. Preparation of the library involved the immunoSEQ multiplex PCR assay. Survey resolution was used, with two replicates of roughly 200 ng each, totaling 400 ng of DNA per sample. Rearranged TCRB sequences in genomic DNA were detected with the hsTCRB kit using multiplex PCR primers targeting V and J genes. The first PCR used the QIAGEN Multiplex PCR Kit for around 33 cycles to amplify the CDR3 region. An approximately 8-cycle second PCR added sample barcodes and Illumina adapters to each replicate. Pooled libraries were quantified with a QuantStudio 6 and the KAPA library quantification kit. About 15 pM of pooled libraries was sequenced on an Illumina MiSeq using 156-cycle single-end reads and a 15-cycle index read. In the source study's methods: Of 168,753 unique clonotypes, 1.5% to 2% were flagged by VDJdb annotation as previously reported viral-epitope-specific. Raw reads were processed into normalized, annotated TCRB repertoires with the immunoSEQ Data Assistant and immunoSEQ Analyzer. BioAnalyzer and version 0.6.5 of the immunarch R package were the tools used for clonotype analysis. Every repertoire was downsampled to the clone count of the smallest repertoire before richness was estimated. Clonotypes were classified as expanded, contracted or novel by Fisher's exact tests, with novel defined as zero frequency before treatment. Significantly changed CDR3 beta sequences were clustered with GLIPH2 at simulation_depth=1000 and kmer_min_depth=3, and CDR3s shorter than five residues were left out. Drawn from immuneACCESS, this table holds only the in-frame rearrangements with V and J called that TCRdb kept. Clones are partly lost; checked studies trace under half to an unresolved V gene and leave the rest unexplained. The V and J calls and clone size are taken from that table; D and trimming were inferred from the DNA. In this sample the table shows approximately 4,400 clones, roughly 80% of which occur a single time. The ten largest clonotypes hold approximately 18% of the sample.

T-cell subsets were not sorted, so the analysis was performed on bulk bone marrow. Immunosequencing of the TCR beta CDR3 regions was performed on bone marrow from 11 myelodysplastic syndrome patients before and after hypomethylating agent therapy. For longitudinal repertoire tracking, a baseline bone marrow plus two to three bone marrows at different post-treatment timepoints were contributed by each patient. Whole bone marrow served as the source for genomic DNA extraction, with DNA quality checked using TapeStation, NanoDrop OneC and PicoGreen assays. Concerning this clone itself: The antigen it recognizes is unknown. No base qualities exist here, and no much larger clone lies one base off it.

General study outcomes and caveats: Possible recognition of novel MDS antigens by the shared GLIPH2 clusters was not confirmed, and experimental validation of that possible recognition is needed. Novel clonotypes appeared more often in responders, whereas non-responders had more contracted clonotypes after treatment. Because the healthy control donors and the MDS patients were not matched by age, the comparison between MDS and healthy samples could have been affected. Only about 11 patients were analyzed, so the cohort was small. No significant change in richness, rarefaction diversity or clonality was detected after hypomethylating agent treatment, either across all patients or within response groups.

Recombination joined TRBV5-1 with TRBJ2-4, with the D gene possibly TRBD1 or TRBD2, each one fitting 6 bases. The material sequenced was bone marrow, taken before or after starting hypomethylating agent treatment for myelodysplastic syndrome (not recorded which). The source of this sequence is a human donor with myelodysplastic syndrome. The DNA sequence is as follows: TGCGCCAGCAGCTTGAATGGAGGGGGACTTAACATTCAGTACTTC. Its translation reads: CASSLNGGGLNIQYF.